This TCR beta chain was obtained from a study of T cell repertoires in cytomegalovirus infection. In the study overall: Indications of both CMV infection and matching HLA type were provided by public TCR beta signatures.

TCRdb itself ran the reads through MiXCR, one entry per CDR3 protein. The sample shows 600,000 to 700,000 distinct CDR3 sequences, around 30% of them seen only once. This CDR3 region has 16 residues. The ends lost 0 bases at V and 4 bases at J; junction bases unmatched: 9. CDR1 and CDR2 from the germline V gene are LGHNT and FRNRAP. Concerning this clonotype: What it binds is unknown.

Study-wide results and limits: CMV-specific TCR beta clonotypes restricted by HLA-C were the ones dominating the ex vivo response.

This receptor was taken from a human donor in good health (CMV status not recorded). Some clones in this sample may be carry-over from other donors' samples. The sample here was cultured PBMCs, taken from culture after CMV antigen stimulation. The chain recombines TRBV12-5 with TRBJ2-7, with 7 bases identical to TRBD1. This chain's CDR3 is CASGLVLGQPRYEQYF. CDR3 sequence (DNA): TGTGCTAGTGGTTTGGTACTGGGACAGCCCCGATACGAGCAGTACTTC.